This T cell receptor (beta chain) came from a study of blood T cell repertoires in COVID-19. About the research overall: The United States, Italy and Spain supplied acute and convalescent COVID-19 samples. T cells, B-cell-depleted T cells, or PBMCs supplied cDNA or gDNA.

Germline CDR1 and CDR2: MNHEY and SVGEGT. J gave up 7 bases and V 5 bases, and 7 bases lay outside the gene matches. This CDR3 region has 14 residues. In the original analysis: Nucleated cell counts were estimated from reference gene primer amplification. The repertoire was sequenced with immunoSEQ multiplex PCR; TCRdb's copy has only in-frame clones and lacks some. Clone size and V and J calls were adopted from that table, with D and trimming inferred from the DNA. The sample lists over 150,000 clones, about 83% occurring once. The chain uses TRBV6-2 or TRBV6-3 and TRBJ1-5, with 8 bases lining up with TRBD1. The source material was peripheral blood. The sequence was collected from a woman aged 80 or over with acute or convalescent COVID-19. In nucleotides, the CDR3 is TGTGCCAGCAGTACCCATGACAGGGGACAGCCCCAGCATTTT. It specifies CASSTHDRGQPQHF.